This is a list of T cell receptor beta chains from one sample in a study of T cell clones after liver transplantation. Generated by immunoSEQ multiplex PCR, the TCRdb table keeps only in-frame clones and is missing some. Among approximately 70,000 clones, around four fifths were seen once, and the ten largest hold around 2.2%. The specimen comprised CD4+ T cells from blood, sampled around 48 months after liver transplant. Receptor source: a human patient who received a liver transplant. Part of the T cells may come from the graft donor. The CDR3 runs from the conserved cysteine through the conserved F or W. Fields, in order: V gene, CDR3 protein.

>TRBV7-2
CASSPSVNPYEQYF
>TRBV4-3
CASSQVRRSYEQYF
>TRBV9
CASSVGPNTEAFF
>TRBV28
CASTTLGDLMGKLFF
>TRBV28
CASSLRAVSYEQYF
>TRBV7-9
CASSSDRGNQPQHF
>TRBV19
CASSISSRRATNEKLFF
>TRBV6-6
CASSFQDRGGNYGYTF
>TRBV19
CASSYSGVQPQHF
>TRBV4-3
CASSQDQGVVQPQHF
>TRBV5-1
CASRSGANYGYTF
>TRBV5-1
CASSRGAGTSGQETQYF
>TRBV7-3
CASSFTDQGEGYTF
>TRBV18
CASSPTIREEGEQFF
>TRBV7-9
CASSPQAHSSYNSPLHF
>TRBV9
CASSVAPGGSYGYTF
>TRBV19
CASIEAQGNTGELFF
>TRBV5-1
CASSPGRTTYEQYF
>TRBV6-1
CASSGEPGQVNEQYF
>TRBV15
CATSRDQGRTTQYGYTF
>TRBV5-4
CASSFPRQGSPLHF
>TRBV13
CASSFQRGTQETQYF
>TRBV23-1
CASSQSKGVAMNTEAFF
>TRBV19
CASSLRPSSYNEQFF
>TRBV7-2
CASSLQYRDGYTF
>TRBV5-5
CASSLSSQVSEQYF
>TRBV15
CATSQSYSEQYF
>TRBV29-1
CSGDDQSTDTQYF
>TRBV13
CASNRRRRNGELFF
>TRBV7-2
CASSARQGLGEQYF
>TRBV6-6
CASSPVGRGEKLFF
>TRBV5-1
CASSLATSDEQFF
>TRBV5-6
CASSLVRDGYTF
>TRBV29-1
CSVNWQGLGNGYTF
>TRBV5-4
CASSLGGSSYTDTQYF
>TRBV29-1
CSVRQMMNTEAFF
>TRBV5-4
CASSTLRDRGYEQYF
>TRBV4-1
CASSPRDFSLRGGANVLTF
>TRBV6-4
CASSDSSRDDGYTF
>TRBV4-2
CASSQGTGTDTQYF
>TRBV9
CASSPRGAGGDEQFF